The 8 T cell receptor beta chains reported below all come from one sample, sequenced in a study of blood T cell repertoires in COVID-19. Here immunoSEQ multiplex PCR was the method, and the copy in TCRdb shows in-frame clones only, minus some. The profile shows 350,000 to 450,000 clones, less than 85% of them singletons. Sequencing used peripheral blood. Receptors were obtained from a woman aged 18-30 years with acute or convalescent COVID-19.

The DNA of the CDR3 is TGTGCCAGCAGCCCAACAGGGGCCGGCTACACCTTC. Translating gives CASSPTGAGYTF. This sequence joins TRBV11-2 and TRBJ1-2, with 7 bases lining up with TRBD1. This CDR3 spans 12 amino acids. The J segment lost 8 bases and the V segment lost 5 bases, leaving 5 bases of the junction unmatched. From germline, CDR1 is SGHAT and CDR2 FQNNGV.

J is TRBJ1-6 and V is TRBV5-1; 8 positions match TRBD1. The CDR3 covers 15 residues. Losses at the gene ends were 0 bases for V and 7 bases for J; bases not matched to a gene: 3. Germline-derived CDR1 and CDR2 are SGHRS and YFSETQ. As DNA, the CDR3 is TGCGCCAGCAGCTTGGAGGCAGGGGGCAATTCACCCCTCCACTTT. It specifies CASSLEAGGNSPLHF.

The gene calls are TRBV5-1 and TRBJ1-1, with TRBD1 matching 10 bases. This CDR3 has 12 amino acids. Germline loops: CDR1 SGHRS, CDR2 YFSETQ. Losses at the gene ends were 7 bases for V and 4 bases for J; bases not matched to a gene: 1. This chain's CDR3 is CASGQGGTEAFF. The CDR3 DNA is TGCGCCAGCGGACAGGGGGGCACTGAAGCTTTCTTT.

This clone was seen once. The chain recombines TRBV12-5 with TRBJ1-2; possible D gene TRBD1, 5 bases. The CDR3 extends over 14 amino acids. Germline V CDR1 and CDR2: LGHNT, FRNRAP. Trimming cost V 5 bases and J 5 bases, with 15 bases left between them. CDR3 DNA: TGTGCTAGTGGTCTACGGACAAAAATTTATGGCTACACCTTC. Protein sequence: CASGLRTKIYGYTF.

The chain recombines TRBV5-4 with TRBJ1-3; D call uncertain. From germline, CDR1 is SGHNT and CDR2 YYREEE (reference sequence). The CDR3 totals 15 residues. V was cut by 1 base and J by 0 bases, with 8 bases left in between. This CDR3 is CASSLTASSGNTIYF. The CDR3 coding sequence is TGTGCCAGCAGCTTGACAGCCAGCTCTGGAAACACCATATATTTT. Variable domain in full (rest from reference TRBV5-4 and TRBJ1-3): ETGVTQSPTHLIKTRGQQVTLRCSSQSGHNTVSWYQQALGQGPQFIFQYYREEENGRGNFPPRFSGLQFPNYSSELNVNALELDDSALYLCASSLTASSGNTIYFGEGSWLTVV.

The table lists this clone with a few counts. The V gene is TRBV10-2, the J gene TRBJ2-2; TRBD2 aligns across 14 bases. Germline V CDR1 and CDR2: WSHSY, SAAADI. V was pared by 8 bases and J by 6 bases, with 2 bases of the junction left unmatched. CDR3 size: 14 residues. CDR3 nucleotide sequence: TGCGCCAGCGGGACTAGCGGGAGTGCCGGGGAGCTGTTTTTT. It is translated as CASGTSGSAGELFF.

This clone occurred once. This chain links TRBV7-9 with TRBJ1-2, with 8 bases that match TRBD1. Germline CDR1 is SEHNR and CDR2 is FQNEAQ (reference sequence). The CDR3 sequence is 15 residues long. Trimming took 4 bases from V and 4 from J; bases not matched to a gene: 8. Here the CDR3 reads CASSSQGASGYGYTF. The CDR3 coding sequence is TGTGCCAGCAGCTCCCAGGGGGCTTCTGGCTATGGCTACACCTTC.

The rearrangement links TRBV11-2 to TRBJ1-1; 7 positions agree with TRBD1. The CDR3 is 18 amino acids. The V segment lost 1 base and the J segment 0 bases; nucleotides outside the gene matches: 11. Germline V gene data show CDR1 as SGHAT and CDR2 as FQNNGV. CDR3 in amino acids: CASSLGTGQRLVNTEAFF. CDR3 nucleotide sequence: TGTGCCAGCAGCTTAGGGACGGGACAGAGGCTTGTGAACACTGAAGCTTTCTTT.